At least ten counts were recorded for the clone carrying this TCR beta chain. Its target is unknown. The V gene lost 4 bases and the J gene lost 2 bases, with 9 bases spanning the gap. This CDR3 has 13 amino acids. Germline loops: CDR1 SGHRS, CDR2 YFSETQ. This record belongs to a study of response to subunit inactivated influenza vaccine. Broader study findings: Every seasonal influenza vaccination brings in few new T cells, the authors suggested.

TCRdb fed the RT-PCR reads into MiXCR, producing one record per CDR3 protein. Of under 550,000 distinct CDR3 sequences listed, approximately 7.6% are singletons. The TCR originated in a man aged 50-75 years who received an inactivated influenza vaccine. V and J are TRBV5-1 and TRBJ2-5; possible D gene TRBD1, 6 bases. The sequenced sample was PBMCs from blood, obtained roughly 24 months after vaccination. CDR3 DNA: TGCGCCAGCAGCGAAGACAGGCAAGAGACCCAGTACTTC. Translation gives CASSEDRQETQYF.